The entry that follows covers one TCR beta chain sequence. Produced via immunoSEQ multiplex PCR; TCRdb's table is partial and in-frame only. The sample has 120,000 to 150,000 clones; approximately 90% are singletons. The data were taken from a study of T cell responses to AZD1222 COVID-19 vaccine. The V gene's germline CDR1 is MNHEY and CDR2 SVGEGT. This CDR3 comprises 13 residues. V was pared by 6 bases and J by 4 bases, with 5 bases of the junction left unmatched. This receptor was identified in an adult in good health. Specimen: peripheral blood, collected on day 0 of MenACWY control vaccination. The chain uses TRBV6-2 or TRBV6-3 and TRBJ1-1, with 7 bases that match TRBD1. CDR3 in DNA: TGTGCCAGCAGCCCACAGGGGTTCACTGAAGCTTTCTTT. As protein: CASSPQGFTEAFF.